These 12 T cell receptor beta chains came from one sample sequenced in a study of T cell changes during pregnancy in multiple sclerosis. Using immunoSEQ multiplex PCR, the repertoire was profiled, and TCRdb retains in-frame clones only, with some absent. This table has 30,000 to 50,000 clones, 94% appearing once. Here the sequenced sample was CD4+ T cells from peripheral blood mononuclear cells, taken after pregnancy. These receptors all come from a female donor with multiple sclerosis, enrolled in a pregnancy study.

The chain combines TRBV19 with TRBJ2-1; D may be TRBD2 (9 bases). This CDR3 region has 19 residues. Deletions cut 5 bases from V and 1 base from J, with 24 bases between. Per germline, CDR1 LNHDA and CDR2 SQIVND (reference sequence). The chain's CDR3 is CASSPRGRGGASSYNEQFF. CDR3 sequence (DNA): TGTGCCAGTAGTCCCAGGGGGCGCGGGGGGGCCAGTTCCTACAATGAGCAGTTCTTC.

CDR3 residues: CASSDVAVCDRARFELLWYGYTF. The CDR3 region has the DNA TGCGCCAGCAGTGATGTTGCTGTTTGTGACAGGGCCCGGTTCGAACTACTATGGTATGGCTACACCTTC. The genes are TRBV10-1 and TRBJ1-2; TRBD1 matches at 7 bases. The CDR3 extends over 23 amino acids. With 3 bases clipped from V and 5 bases from J, the junction kept 33 bases outside the gene matches. CDR1 is WNHNN, CDR2 SYGVQD, per germline (reference sequence).

The chain couples TRBV5-1 to TRBJ2-3; no clear D. Trimming shortened V by 0 bases and J by 3 bases, and 8 bases separated the two germline ends. The CDR3 consists of 14 residues. CDR1 is SGHRS, CDR2 YFSETQ, per germline. CDR3 in DNA: TGCGCCAGCAGCTTGGGGGCCGTTACAGATACGCAGTATTTT. Its protein product is CASSLGAVTDTQYF.

The gene calls are TRBV19 and TRBJ1-4; 10 bases fit TRBD1. The CDR3 is made up of 15 amino acids. The V and J ends lost 5 bases and 5 bases, in that order; junction bases with no gene match: 5. Germline values: CDR1 LNHDA, CDR2 SQIVND (reference sequence). The CDR3: CASSLPGQGNEKLFF. CDR3 DNA: TGTGCCAGTAGTTTGCCGGGACAGGGGAATGAAAAACTGTTTTTT.

Note on this clone: One end of the junction does not line up with germline, which may come from a read error. V is TRBV18 and J is TRBJ1-2; no clear D. Germline loops: CDR1 KGHSH, CDR2 LQKENI. The CDR3 consists of 17 residues. CDR3 residues: CVSSPPSGAGLKSGYTF. CDR3 nucleotides: TGTGTCAGCTCACCACCCTCCGGTGCGGGTCTGAAGAGTGGCTACACCTTC.

The chain uses TRBV7-3 and TRBJ1-5, with TRBD1 as a possible D gene (5 bases). The CDR3 spans 15 residues. Germline-derived CDR1 and CDR2 are SGHTA and FQGTGA. The V end lost 0 bases, the J end lost 5 bases, and 11 bases lay between the germline ends. This chain's CDR3 is CASSLTQGEDQPQHF. In DNA form, the CDR3 reads TGTGCCAGCAGCTTAACCCAGGGTGAGGATCAGCCCCAGCATTTT.

A note on this clone: Other DNA sequences within the sample encode an identical CDR3. The chain carries TRBV5-1 and TRBJ2-1, with TRBD2 identical over 7 bases. Germline values: CDR1 SGHRS, CDR2 YFSETQ. J lost 6 bases, V lost 0 bases, and 3 bases had no gene match. The CDR3 runs to 14 residues. CDR3 sequence (DNA): TGCGCCAGCAGCTTGGGACTAGCATCCAATGAGCAGTTCTTC. Its translation is CASSLGLASNEQFF. The full variable domain, rest sourced from reference TRBV5-1 and TRBJ2-1, is KAGVTQTPRYLIKTRGQQVTLSCSPISGHRSVSWYQQTPGQGLQFLFEYFSETQRNKGNFPGRFSGRQFSNSRSEMNVSTLELGDSALYLCASSLGLASNEQFFGPGTRLTVL.

The count of this clone is one. This rearrangement joins TRBV5-1 to TRBJ1-4; 9 bases agree with TRBD1. The CDR3 is 15 residues long. V shed 6 bases, J shed 8 bases, and the junction held 11 bases outside the gene matches. CDR1 and CDR2 from the germline V gene are SGHRS and YFSETQ. This chain's CDR3 is CASTVGGQGSEKLFF. CDR3 nucleotides: TGCGCCAGCACGGTCGGGGGACAGGGCTCCGAAAAACTGTTTTTT.

CDR3 protein: CASSLVAPATGILAPLHF. As DNA, the CDR3 is TGCGCCAGCAGCTTGGTTGCCCCTGCCACGGGAATACTGGCACCCCTCCACTTT. This chain joins TRBV5-1 and TRBJ1-6, with no clear D. V lost 0 bases to trimming and J lost 11 bases, with 24 bases between them. This CDR3 has 18 amino acids. Looked up from germline, CDR1 is SGHRS and CDR2 is YFSETQ.

This clone was picked up one time. The chain links TRBV29-1 to TRBJ1-1; TRBD1 might be the D (5 bases). Germline V CDR1 and CDR2: SQVTM, ANQGSEA. Trimming pared 6 bases from V and 4 bases from J, leaving 18 bases between. This CDR3 contains 14 residues. The CDR3 sequence: CSVRLRVLATEAFF. Here the CDR3 DNA reads TGCAGCGTCCGCCTCAGGGTTTTGGCCACTGAAGCTTTCTTT. Full variable domain (missing parts from reference TRBV29-1 and TRBJ1-1): SAVISQKPSRDICQRGTSLTIQCQVDSQVTMMFWYRQQPGQSLTLIATANQGSEATYESGFVIDKFPISRPNLTFSTLTVSNMSPEDSSIYLCSVRLRVLATEAFFGQGTRLTVV.

CDR3 loop: CASTRLAGFGTETQYF. DNA for the CDR3: TGTGCCAGCACCCGCCTTGCGGGATTTGGTACAGAGACCCAGTACTTC. This sequence joins TRBV2 and TRBJ2-5, with D possibly being TRBD2 (6 bases). Between the trimmed V and J ends, which lost 7 bases and 4 bases, there was a span of 22 bases. This CDR3 has 16 residues. The germline V gene has CDR1 SNHLY and CDR2 FYNNEI.

This rearrangement joins TRBV6-5 to TRBJ2-1; 10 nucleotides line up with TRBD1. Germline assignment: CDR1 MNHEY and CDR2 SVGAGI. The CDR3 loop spans 15 amino acids. J gave up 8 bases and V 2 bases, and 6 bases lay outside the gene matches. The CDR3: CASSYRDRGFDEQFF. In DNA, the CDR3 is TGTGCCAGCAGTTACCGGGACAGGGGTTTCGATGAGCAGTTCTTC.